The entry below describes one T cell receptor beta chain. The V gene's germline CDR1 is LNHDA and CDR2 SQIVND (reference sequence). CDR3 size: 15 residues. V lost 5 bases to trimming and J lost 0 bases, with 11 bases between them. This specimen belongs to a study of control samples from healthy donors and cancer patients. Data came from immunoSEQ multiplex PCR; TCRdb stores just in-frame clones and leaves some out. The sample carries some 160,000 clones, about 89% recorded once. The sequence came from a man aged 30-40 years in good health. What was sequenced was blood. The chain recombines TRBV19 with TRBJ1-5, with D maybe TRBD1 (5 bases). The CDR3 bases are TGTGCCAGTAGTCTACGGGGCCTTAGCAATCAGCCCCAGCATTTT. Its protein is CASSLRGLSNQPQHF.